The entry below gives a single T cell receptor beta chain sequence along with its context. What this receptor recognizes is not known. The record has no base qualities; no much larger clone is one base away. The cohort was made up of roughly 670 healthy bone marrow donors. Cohort members were all nominally healthy when sampled, although unrecorded immune exposures were likely present. The donor was CMV seronegative and belonged to the group of over 300 seronegative cohort members. Every donor gave a peripheral blood sample, and the peripheral blood mononuclear cells from that sample were used for TCR beta sequencing. Genomic DNA was extracted from the blood cell samples with the Qiagen DNeasy Blood Extraction Kit. The germline ends are 15 bases apart after V is trimmed by 5 bases and J by 2 bases. CDR1 and CDR2, per the germline V gene (reference sequence), are SEHNR and FQNEAQ. The CDR3 sequence holds 16 residues, the cysteine and phenylalanine included. Just CDR3 DNA is preserved here, 48 bases in frame from base 1.

The sample is drawn from a study of cytomegalovirus exposure and HLA in healthy donors (dated by TCRdb to about 2017). At the level of the whole study: According to an earlier analysis of 587 of the donors, some 170 million T cells yielded roughly 110 million unique TCR beta sequences and about 280 Gb of sequence data. Roughly 300 gigabases of sequencing data and around 88 million unique TCR sequences made up an early release that covered around 640 HLA-typed donors. Among the roughly 380 genotyped donors, more than 70% belonged to the genetic ancestry cluster associated with self-reported Caucasian donors. The aim of the study was to test whether cataloging public T cell receptors could identify signatures of past pathogen exposure. The study used immunosequencing to profile the T cell repertoires of approximately 690 subjects and linked those repertoires to cytomegalovirus serostatus. A separate validation cohort of roughly 120 different subjects was used in addition to the roughly 620-subject first cohort. The study combined high-throughput TCR immunosequencing, statistical association of individual TCRs with disease status, and machine learning to predict cytomegalovirus infection status. A later analysis re-examined previously published TCR beta repertoires from about 700 donors and added high-resolution HLA genotyping to investigate patterns of TCR occurrence. The later analysis used no new phenotypic data to find candidate immune exposures, relying instead on TCR beta sequences and their occurrence across donors. To decide whether each TCR beta V gene segment behaved as functional or pseudogenic, an earlier analysis of approximately 590 of the donors relied on high-throughput TCR beta sequencing. Donor age, sex, ethnicity and CMV serostatus were compiled together with the repertoire data. In a later genetic analysis, genome-wide SNP genotypes for about three fifths of the roughly 670 donors were used, and that subset was treated as a discovery cohort. Every discovery cohort repertoire had been produced on one sequencing platform. Both class I and class II loci were covered by HLA typing, at four-digit resolution. The number of donors typed differed by locus, with 629-630 for A, B, C, DRB1 and DQB1, around 500 for DQA1, 606 for DPA1, and under 490 for DPB1. Roughly 5 DR-DQ haplotypes were treated as single units for association and clustering because of strong linkage in the cohort. On average, 235,054 unique TCR beta nucleotide sequences were sequenced per donor among roughly 430 genotyped donors of the cohort, with about 17% of those sequences being non-productive. What the work shows at the level of the full study, not this receptor alone: According to the authors, the approach could potentially be generalized to other disease states and immunological phenotypes. Assigning TCR associations to individual alleles was difficult when HLA alleles, especially DR and DQ, strongly co-occurred. According to a later genetic analysis, donors in an Asian-associated ancestry cluster had fewer N-insertions in productive TCRs than the roughly 660-donor mean. In both the original and validation cohorts, the classifier was reported to diagnose cytomegalovirus status with high specificity and sensitivity. In a later genetic analysis, a missense DCLRE1C variant was associated with V-gene and J-gene trimming of TCR beta chains, and the association was replicated in an independent cohort. A later analysis associated around 16,000 TCR beta sequences with specific HLA alleles at a false discovery rate of 0.05. An earlier analysis of around 600 of the donors showed that most TCR beta V segments appeared in productive rearrangements either about 90% or about 30% of the time, which broadly matched IMGT annotations. A further reported finding was that TCR beta sequences accurately predicted the HLA-A and HLA-B alleles for most subjects in the first cohort. CMV serostatus was the only immune exposure information available for the cohort. In a later analysis, the rate of TCR association differed among HLA loci, with DRB1 alleles having the most associated TCRs and HLA-C alleles having the fewest. A later analysis reported that several top co-occurrence clusters appeared linked to parvovirus B19, influenza, CMV and Epstein-Barr virus. A few of the identified cytomegalovirus-associated TCR beta chains were confirmed in vitro to be specific for cytomegalovirus antigens. A total of fewer than 200 TCR beta chains were listed by the study as associated with cytomegalovirus. Roughly uniform sequencing depth across donors was assumed in presence/absence analyses, although this assumption may not hold. About 17 rarely observed V segments, including chromosome 9 orphons, were excluded from the earlier analysis of about 610 of the donors because counts were too low. Because HLA typing was unavailable for some donors at each locus, only the typed subset was used in association tests. A cluster of highly shared sequence variants was judged likely to be a technical artifact of the sequencing pipeline. Only TCR beta chains were sequenced in this cohort, and the absence of alpha or paired-chain data limited detectable features. Linkage disequilibrium might explain the correlated functional status among segregating V segments, but an unknown experimental factor could not be ruled out. The 87-base-pair reads could not distinguish some IMGT-functional V segments, including TRBV6-2 and TRBV6-3, so those segments were excluded. Across donors, most TCR sequences were observed very rarely, whereas some public TCRs were present in many individuals. In a later analysis, most CMV-associated TCR beta chains were found to appear HLA-restricted, with HLA associations seemingly driven largely by CMV exposure. Compared with equally common non-associated chains, HLA-associated TCR beta chains in a later analysis were more clonally expanded and had lower generation probabilities.

The library relied on the immunoSEQ multiplex PCR assay. A mixture of 60 forward primers for TCR Vbeta segments and 13 reverse primers for TCR Jbeta segments was used in the multiplex PCR. A multiplex PCR assay on genomic DNA amplified the CDR3 region of rearranged TCR beta genes. Amplified TCR beta libraries were sequenced as 87-base-pair reads on the Illumina HiSeq System. On the authors' methods: A later analysis tallied 75 million to 95 million unique TCR beta chains across the 666 repertoires, and 10 million to 11 million of those chains were shared by two or more donors. A nearest-neighbor algorithm error-corrected the raw reads and collapsed the reads into unique sequences, merging closely related sequences to remove PCR and sequencing errors. V, D and J gene segments were assigned by aligning CDR3 sequences to IMGT reference sequences. Each retained sequence needed at least a six-nucleotide match to both a V gene segment and a J gene segment. Rearrangements were called productive when the CDR3 lacked stop codons and stayed in frame with V and J; all others were non-productive. CDR3 was defined by IMGT convention, running from the second conserved V-encoded cysteine to the conserved J-encoded phenylalanine. The earlier analysis of some 600 of the donors excluded sequences that lacked an unambiguous match to a single V gene segment. In an earlier analysis of several hundred of the donors, a V segment was called functional when productive rearrangements were above 56.7%, and segregating when the standard deviation between donors exceeded 5%. A statistical classification framework was developed to diagnose cytomegalovirus status using the catalog of TCR beta chain sequences. A later analysis assigned V and J genes by comparing TCR nucleotide sequences with IMGT/GENE-DB human TR gene sequences. The TCRdist pipeline was used in a later analysis to assign CDR3 sequences and most-parsimonious VDJ recombination scenarios. In a later analysis, every TCR beta chain was defined by the combination of its CDR3 amino acid sequence and its V-gene family, and reads without a unique V-gene family were dropped. To address suspected cross-contamination and a sequencing artifact, a later analysis removed approximately 590 highly shared, low-generation-probability nucleotide sequences. In a later analysis, a clonal expansion index for each public chain was calculated from normalized within-repertoire ranks of inferred template counts. In a later analysis, generation probabilities were computed using a VDJ recombination model fitted to out-of-frame rearrangements, and the results were checked against IGoR. A later analysis scored TCR-TCR, TCR-HLA and TCR-CMV co-occurrence with hypergeometric tests, applying a repertoire-size bias correction to TCR pairs. A later analysis estimated false discovery rates by permuting HLA or CMV assignments 20 times. In a later analysis, co-occurring TCRs were grouped using DBSCAN, with TCRdist sequence similarity added in when clustering inside HLA-allele-positive subsets. Co-occurrence clustering excluded repertoires with fewer than 30,000 or more than 120,000 public chains, plus five with anomalous nucleotide sharing. Imported from immuneACCESS, the table was reduced by TCRdb to in-frame sequences with V and J called. These copies leave out some clones; in studies compared against another copy, an unresolved V gene accounts for under half, and the cause of the remainder is not known. V, J and clone size are those of that table, while D and trimming were read from the DNA. For this sample the table gives about 150,000 clones, of which roughly four fifths were detected only once. The ten largest clones capture roughly 1.4% of the sample.

This receptor was identified in a man aged 35 to 55 in good health and CMV-seronegative. Here the chain combines TRBV7-9 and TRBJ1-4, with the D gene not clear enough to name. The sample was PBMCs. The CDR3 is CASSPIPTATNEKLFF. Here is the DNA: TGTGCCAGCAGCCCCATCCCGACTGCCACTAATGAAAAACTGTTTTTT. Supplemented by the reference TRBV7-9 and TRBJ1-4 proteins around the CDR3, the complete variable domain is DTGVSQNPRHKITKRGQNVTFRCDPISEHNRLYWYRQTLGQGPEFLTYFQNEAQLEKSRLLSDRFSAERPKGSFSTLEIQRTEQGDSAMYLCASSPIPTATNEKLFFGSGTQLSVL.